Listed here are 3 T cell receptor beta chains from one sample, sequenced in a study of T cell changes during pregnancy in multiple sclerosis. Clones were sequenced by immunoSEQ multiplex PCR, and TCRdb holds only the in-frame ones, with some missing. The data show 65,000 to 90,000 clones, roughly 91% seen once. This specimen consisted of CD4+ T cells from peripheral blood mononuclear cells, obtained after pregnancy. The source is a female donor with multiple sclerosis, enrolled in a pregnancy study.

The chain is built from TRBV28 and TRBJ2-1; 8 nucleotides align to TRBD2. The CDR3 extends over 14 amino acids. Germline assignment: CDR1 MDHEN and CDR2 SYDVKM. J lost 2 bases, V lost 7 bases, and 4 bases had no gene match. The CDR3 region is CASTPAGAYNEQFF. For the CDR3, the DNA is TGTGCCAGCACTCCAGCGGGGGCCTACAATGAGCAGTTCTTC.

The chain employs TRBV19 and TRBJ1-5; 8 nucleotides align to TRBD1. V lost 5 bases, J lost 6 bases, and 3 bases stayed unmatched. The CDR3 is 13 residues long. The germline V gene has CDR1 LNHDA and CDR2 SQIVND (reference sequence). The CDR3 region has the DNA TGTGCCAGTAGTGTACAGGGGGGTCAGCCCCAGCATTTT. It specifies CASSVQGGQPQHF. Variable domain in full (rest from reference TRBV19 and TRBJ1-5): DGGITQSPKYLFRKEGQNVTLSCEQNLNHDAMYWYRQDPGQGLRLIYYSQIVNDFQKGDIAEGYSVSREKKESFPLTVTSAQKNPTAFYLCASSVQGGQPQHFGDGTRLSIL.

This chain uses TRBV5-1 with TRBJ2-3; the D is unclear. CDR1 and CDR2 from the germline V gene are SGHRS and YFSETQ. V was trimmed by 4 bases and J by 1 base, leaving 19 bases between them. CDR3 size: 17 residues. The CDR3: CASSMVTAMSRTDTQYF. CDR3 sequence (DNA): TGCGCCAGCAGCATGGTGACTGCAATGAGCCGCACAGATACGCAGTATTTT.